These 3 T cell receptor beta chains originate from one sample sequenced in a study of monozygotic twins with cystic fibrosis. Assay used: immunoSEQ multiplex PCR; TCRdb lists only in-frame clones, some missing. The table has around 34,000 clones, roughly three fifths seen once. Sequencing was done on a sample of blood. These receptors were obtained from a girl aged 10 to 17 with cystic fibrosis.

The chain is built from TRBV19 and TRBJ2-3, with 10 bases matching TRBD1. The CDR3 is 15 residues long. V was clipped by 3 bases and J by 4 bases; unmatched bases: 4. The V gene's germline CDR1 is LNHDA and CDR2 SQIVND (reference sequence). This CDR3 is CASSMGTGVSDTQYF. CDR3 in DNA: TGTGCCAGTAGTATGGGGACAGGGGTTTCAGATACGCAGTATTTT.

The V and J genes are TRBV4-3 and TRBJ2-3; maybe TRBD2 (5 bases). From germline, CDR1 is LGHNA and CDR2 YSLEER. Trimming left V 1 base short and J 6 bases short, with 8 bases between. The CDR3 spans 13 residues. The chain's CDR3 is CASSQASGDTQYF. CDR3 coding DNA: TGCGCCAGCAGCCAAGCCTCGGGGGATACGCAGTATTTT.

This clone was counted a few times. V gene TRBV7-3 combines with J gene TRBJ2-2, with unresolved D. The CDR3 spans 16 residues. The V end lost 4 bases, the J end lost 0 bases, and 12 bases lay between the germline ends. Germline CDR1 and CDR2: SGHTA and FQGTGA. CDR3 in amino acids: CASSSGRTPNTGELFF. CDR3 DNA: TGTGCCAGCAGCTCCGGCCGTACTCCGAACACCGGGGAGCTGTTTTTT.